A single sample gave rise to the 31 T cell receptor beta chains below, sequenced in a study of blood T cell repertoires in COVID-19 (TCRdb year 2020). Library generation was performed with the immunoSEQ multiplex PCR assay. What TCRdb holds here is the immuneACCESS table cut down to in-frame rearrangements. Part of the clones is not present; checked against another copy, under half of the missing clones reflect an unresolved V gene, and the others are unexplained. The sample table shows over 60,000 clones, and about 83% are seen once. Around 9.6% of the sample lies in the top ten. The sample taken for sequencing was peripheral blood. These receptor sequences come from a man in his fifties or sixties with COVID-19, enrolled during active disease.

The chain is built from TRBV9 and TRBJ2-1, with D possibly matching TRBD1 (6 bases). The V and J ends lost 0 bases and 3 bases respectively, with 10 bases between them. The germline V gene has CDR1 SGDLS and CDR2 YYNGEE. The CDR3 totals 15 residues. This CDR3 is CASSVGRGSYNEQFF. CDR3 bases: TGTGCCAGCAGCGTAGGTAGGGGGAGCTACAATGAGCAGTTCTTC.

This chain links TRBV10-1 with TRBJ2-2, with TRBD1 matching 12 bases. The trim removed 11 bases at V and 4 bases at J, leaving 20 bases unmatched. The CDR3 contains 19 residues. Germline V gene sequence: CDR1 WNHNN, CDR2 SYGVQD (reference sequence). This CDR3 reads CAPTGQGAAGGPITGELFF. The CDR3 DNA reads TGCGCCCCGACGGGACAGGGGGCGGCGGGAGGGCCGATCACCGGGGAGCTGTTTTTT.

The chain couples TRBV7-9 to TRBJ1-1; D is ambiguous. Germline CDR1 reads SEHNR; CDR2 reads FQNEAQ (reference sequence). The ends were cut back, 6 bases at V and 2 bases at J, with 10 bases in the middle. This CDR3 spans 13 amino acids. The CDR3 loop is CASRSTVNTEAFF. In DNA form, the CDR3 reads TGTGCCAGCAGGTCAACAGTTAACACTGAAGCTTTCTTT.

The CDR3, as DNA: TGTGCCAGCAGTCCGACCACAGGGGGCACTGAAGCTTTCTTT. Encoded protein: CASSPTTGGTEAFF. V usage is TRBV2 and J usage is TRBJ1-1; 8 nucleotides agree with TRBD1. This CDR3 contains 14 residues. V dropped 5 bases and J dropped 4; count of bases not matched to a gene: 6. The germline V gene has CDR1 SNHLY and CDR2 FYNNEI. Complete variable domain (other parts from reference TRBV2 and TRBJ1-1): EPEVTQTPSHQVTQMGQEVILRCVPISNHLYFYWYRQILGQKVEFLVSFYNNEISEKSEIFDDQFSVERPDGSNFTLKIRSTKLEDSAMYFCASSPTTGGTEAFFGQGTRLTVV.

J is TRBJ2-7 and V is TRBV7-2; 16 bases fit TRBD2. The CDR3 consists of 17 residues. Trimming at V came to 5 bases and at J to 3 bases, leaving 7 bases not matched to a gene. The V gene's germline CDR1 is SGHTA and CDR2 FQGNSA. The CDR3: CASSGGLAGGPYYEQYF. CDR3 coding DNA: TGTGCCAGCAGCGGGGGACTAGCGGGAGGGCCTTACTACGAGCAGTACTTC.

The rearrangement uses TRBV12-3 or TRBV12-4 and TRBJ1-1; D perhaps matches TRBD1 (5 bases). The CDR3 is 13 amino acids. With 5 bases removed from V and 0 bases from J, the gap between germline ends came to 7 bases. CDR3: CASSGGVNTEAFF. CDR3 nucleotides: TGTGCCAGCAGTGGGGGGGTGAACACTGAAGCTTTCTTT.

This sequence joins TRBV29-1 and TRBJ1-1; D call uncertain. With 4 bases removed from V and 1 base from J, the gap between germline ends came to 10 bases. Germline-derived CDR1 and CDR2 are SQVTM and ANQGSEA. The length of the CDR3 is 13 residues. CDR3 in DNA: TGCAGCGTTGTGGGCTCCGGGAACACTGAAGCTTTCTTT. Residues: CSVVGSGNTEAFF.

The chain employs TRBV28 and TRBJ2-5; no firm D call. V lost 3 bases and J 2 bases, leaving 10 bases between the germline ends. Germline lookup yields CDR1 MDHEN and CDR2 SYDVKM. This CDR3 region has 14 residues. CDR3 DNA: TGTGCCAGCAGTTTGGTAAGCAGGCAAGAGACCCAGTACTTC. Translation: CASSLVSRQETQYF.

The chain joins TRBV7-2 to TRBJ2-2; D is perhaps TRBD2 (6 bases). Deletions cut 1 base from V and 0 bases from J, with 12 bases between. The CDR3 length is 17 residues. The V gene's germline CDR1 is SGHTA and CDR2 FQGNSA. The CDR3 bases are TGTGCCAGCAGCTTAGGGGCTAGCGCGACGAACACCGGGGAGCTGTTTTTT. It translates to CASSLGASATNTGELFF.

This clone was seen a single time. CDR3 protein: CASSISRGDEQFF. CDR3 nucleotide sequence: TGTGCCAGTAGTATTAGCAGGGGTGATGAGCAGTTCTTC. The V call is TRBV19, the J call TRBJ2-1, with a weak D call TRBD1 (6 bases). CDR1 and CDR2 (germline): LNHDA, SQIVND (reference sequence). V lost 3 bases, J lost 8 bases, and 11 bases lay in between. The CDR3 totals 13 residues. Full variable domain (missing parts from reference TRBV19 and TRBJ2-1): DGGITQSPKYLFRKEGQNVTLSCEQNLNHDAMYWYRQDPGQGLRLIYYSQIVNDFQKGDIAEGYSVSREKKESFPLTVTSAQKNPTAFYLCASSISRGDEQFFGPGTRLTVL.

V usage is TRBV19 and J usage is TRBJ1-5; 7 bases match TRBD1. The CDR3 is 15 residues long. Germline CDR1 is LNHDA and CDR2 is SQIVND (reference sequence). Trimming at V came to 5 bases and at J to 3 bases, leaving 7 bases not matched to a gene. CDR3 protein: CASSWQGGDNQPQHF. The CDR3 DNA reads TGTGCCAGTAGTTGGCAGGGGGGTGACAATCAGCCCCAGCATTTT.

This chain links TRBV6-6 with TRBJ2-4, with TRBD2 matching over 8 bases. Germline CDR1 is MNHNY and CDR2 is SVGAGI (reference sequence). V was clipped by 5 bases and J by 0 bases; unmatched bases: 9. The CDR3 covers 17 residues. CDR3 in amino acids: CASSRAGAGEAKNIQYF. As DNA, the CDR3 is TGTGCCAGCAGTCGAGCGGGAGCGGGTGAAGCCAAAAACATTCAGTACTTC.

V usage is TRBV28 and J usage is TRBJ2-7, with 10 bases fitting TRBD1. The CDR3 contains 16 residues. V lost 4 bases, J lost 7 bases, and 13 bases stayed unmatched. The germline gives CDR1 MDHEN, CDR2 SYDVKM. The CDR3 region has the DNA TGTGCCAGCAGTTCCCCCGCAGGGGACAGGGGTGGAGAGCAGTACTTC. As protein: CASSSPAGDRGGEQYF.

V and J are TRBV7-2 and TRBJ2-5; maybe TRBD1 (5 bases). In germline, CDR1 is SGHTA, CDR2 FQGNSA. The length of the CDR3 is 12 residues. Trimming removed 7 bases from V and 5 bases from J, with 11 bases in between. CDR3 sequence reads: CASTYAGETQYF. DNA for the CDR3: TGTGCCAGCACATACGCAGGGGAGACCCAGTACTTC. Based on the CDR3 plus reference TRBV7-2 and TRBJ2-5, the full variable domain is GAGVSQSPSNKVTEKGKDVELRCDPISGHTALYWYRQSLGQGLEFLIYFQGNSAPDKSGLPSDRFSAERTGGSVSTLTIQRTQQEDSAVYLCASTYAGETQYFGPGTRLLVL.

This clone appeared once. The J gene is TRBJ1-4, the V gene TRBV20-1; D gene unclear. This CDR3 has 15 residues. In germline, CDR1 is DFQATT, CDR2 SNEGSKA (reference sequence). Deletions cut 3 bases from V and 7 bases from J, with 18 bases between. The chain's CDR3 is CSASAPGVFSEKLFF. The CDR3 nucleotides are TGCAGTGCTAGTGCACCCGGGGTCTTTAGTGAAAAACTGTTTTTT.

This sequence joins TRBV7-9 and TRBJ2-1, with TRBD1 matching 9 bases. CDR1 is SEHNR, CDR2 FQNEAQ, per germline (reference sequence). V lost 1 base, J lost 8 bases, and 3 bases stayed unmatched. There are 14 residues in the CDR3. The CDR3 sequence: CASSLGQGVYEQFF. The DNA for the CDR3 is TGTGCCAGCAGCTTAGGACAGGGGGTCTATGAGCAGTTCTTC.

This sequence joins TRBV6-1 and TRBJ2-1; a weak D match, TRBD2 (5 bases). Germline V gene sequence: CDR1 MNHNS, CDR2 SASEGT. This CDR3 has 15 residues. The V end was cut by 1 base, the J end by 9 bases, with 16 bases between. CDR3 sequence: CASSEDSLAFREQFF. The DNA of the CDR3 is TGTGCCAGCAGTGAAGACAGCCTAGCATTTCGTGAGCAGTTCTTC.

The chain links TRBV28 to TRBJ2-1; 7 bases match TRBD2. Germline CDR1 is MDHEN and CDR2 is SYDVKM. The CDR3 sequence is 14 residues long. The trim removed 10 bases at V and 9 bases at J, leaving 15 bases unmatched. In DNA form, the CDR3 reads TGTGCCACAAAGGGTGGAGCGGGACGGATTGAGCAGTTCTTC. Protein sequence: CATKGGAGRIEQFF. The complete variable domain, with remaining parts taken from reference TRBV28 and TRBJ2-1, reads DVKVTQSSRYLVKRTGEKVFLECVQDMDHENMFWYRQDPGLGLRLIYFSYDVKMKEKGDIPEGYSVSREKKERFSLILESASTNQTSMYLCATKGGAGRIEQFFGPGTRLTVL.

The J gene is TRBJ2-1, the V gene TRBV6-5, with no clear D. Germline V gene data show CDR1 as MNHEY and CDR2 as SVGAGI. The CDR3 totals 12 residues. Trimming removed 6 bases at V and 5 bases at J, with 8 bases between. CDR3 in amino acids: CASSHLDNEQFF. The DNA for the CDR3 is TGTGCCAGCAGCCACTTGGACAATGAGCAGTTCTTC.

This clone was picked up one time. The chain is built from TRBV6-4 and TRBJ2-2; 9 bases align to TRBD2. This CDR3 comprises 15 residues. The junction had 2 bases not matched to a gene; V was cut back by 5 bases and J by 1 base. Germline CDR1 and CDR2: MRHNA and SNTAGT. CDR3 DNA sequence: TGTGCCAGCAGTATGACTAGCGGGAACACCGGGGAGCTGTTTTTT. It translates to CASSMTSGNTGELFF.

The rearrangement joins TRBV4-3 to TRBJ2-2; D might be TRBD2 (6 bases). V lost 1 base, J lost 5 bases, and 14 bases lay in between. Germline V lookup: CDR1 LGHNA, CDR2 YSLEER. This CDR3 is 16 amino acids long. The CDR3 nucleotides read TGCGCCAGCAGCCAAGCCTCGGACTATCCTACCGGGGAGCTGTTTTTT. Translation: CASSQASDYPTGELFF.

This clone was picked up many times. This chain uses TRBV10-2 with TRBJ2-1; TRBD1 agrees at 10 bases. From germline, CDR1 is WSHSY and CDR2 SAAADI. With V trimmed by 5 bases and J by 3 bases, 1 base remained unmatched. The CDR3 totals 14 residues. CDR3 coding DNA: TGCGCCAGCAGTAGGACAGGGGGCTACAATGAGCAGTTCTTC. Amino acid sequence: CASSRTGGYNEQFF.

The chain recombines TRBV6-6 with TRBJ2-7; TRBD1 agrees at 7 bases. Per the germline V gene, CDR1 is MNHNY and CDR2 is SVGAGI (reference sequence). This CDR3 is 15 amino acids long. V was clipped by 2 bases and J by 2 bases; unmatched bases: 6. The DNA of the CDR3 is TGTGCCAGCAGTTACGATGGGACAGAACCCTACGAGCAGTACTTC. Translating it yields CASSYDGTEPYEQYF.

The rearrangement joins TRBV7-9 to TRBJ1-3; 7 bases map to TRBD1. Germline loops: CDR1 SEHNR, CDR2 FQNEAQ (reference sequence). Trimming removed 0 bases from V and 0 bases from J; junction bases left unmatched: 8. CDR3 length: 18 amino acids. The CDR3 coding sequence is TGTGCCAGCAGCTTAGCTCCCCCGGGACAGTTCTCTGGAAACACCATATATTTT. This translates into CASSLAPPGQFSGNTIYF.

The V gene is TRBV30, the J gene TRBJ1-4; 7 bases map to TRBD1. The CDR3 contains 14 residues. The V gene end was trimmed by 4 bases and the J gene end by 1 base; junction bases not matched to a gene: 3. The germline V gene encodes CDR1 GTSNPN and CDR2 SVGIG (reference sequence). CDR3 residues: CAWTQGGTNEKLFF. The CDR3 bases are TGTGCCTGGACCCAGGGGGGAACTAATGAAAAACTGTTTTTT. Full variable domain (outside the CDR3, taken from reference TRBV30 and TRBJ1-4): SQTIHQWPATLVQPVGSPLSLECTVEGTSNPNLYWYRQAAGRGLQLLFYSVGIGQISSEVPQNLSASRPQDRQFILSSKKLLLSDSGFYLCAWTQGGTNEKLFFGSGTQLSVL.

This chain joins TRBV4-1 and TRBJ2-2, with 8 bases fitting TRBD1. V lost 8 bases to trimming and J lost 5 bases; unmatched junction nucleotides: 10. Germline V CDR1 and CDR2: MGHRA, YSYEKL. The CDR3 consists of 15 residues. The chain's CDR3 is CASRLDDRGTGELFF. As DNA, the CDR3 is TGCGCCAGCCGACTAGATGACAGGGGAACCGGGGAGCTGTTTTTT.

This chain uses TRBV7-2 with TRBJ2-5; D might be TRBD1 (7 bases). The germline V gene encodes CDR1 SGHTA and CDR2 FQGNSA. The V gene lost 3 bases and the J gene lost 3 bases, with 11 bases spanning the gap. The CDR3 has 14 residues. The CDR3 region has the DNA TGTGCCAGCAGCTTGCAGGGGGGTGAAGAGACCCAGTACTTC. This sequence encodes CASSLQGGEETQYF.

V usage is TRBV27 and J usage is TRBJ2-2; 8 nucleotides agree with TRBD2. The CDR3 sequence is 15 residues long. J gave up 2 bases and V 2 bases, and 1 base lay outside the gene matches. The germline V gene has CDR1 MNHEY and CDR2 SMNVEV (reference sequence). For the CDR3, the DNA is TGTGCCAGCAGTTTAACTAGCGGTAACACCGGGGAGCTGTTTTTT. This gives the protein CASSLTSGNTGELFF.

The CDR3 here is CASSLIAGVEETQYF. CDR3 bases: TGTGCCAGCAGCTTGATAGCGGGAGTTGAAGAGACCCAGTACTTC. V and J are TRBV5-6 and TRBJ2-5; 9 bases map to TRBD2. Germline assignment: CDR1 SGHDT and CDR2 YYEEEE. V lost 1 base, J lost 3 bases, and 4 bases stayed unmatched. The CDR3 consists of 15 residues.

This chain connects TRBV28 to TRBJ1-2, with TRBD1 identical over 9 bases. CDR1 and CDR2 (germline): MDHEN, SYDVKM. CDR3 length: 15 residues. The V segment lost 7 bases and the J segment 4 bases; nucleotides outside the gene matches: 10. The CDR3 DNA sequence: TGTGCCAGCATCGGAGGGGGGACAGGGATCTATGGCTACACCTTC. Its translation: CASIGGGTGIYGYTF.

This chain links TRBV28 with TRBJ2-4; 7 positions agree with TRBD1. The CDR3 covers 16 residues. Per the germline V gene, CDR1 is MDHEN and CDR2 is SYDVKM. V lost 6 bases, J lost 5 bases, and 13 bases stayed unmatched. The CDR3 reads CASSLSRTGSENIQYF. The CDR3 nucleotides are TGTGCCAGCAGCCTCTCCCGGACAGGTTCCGAAAACATTCAGTACTTC.